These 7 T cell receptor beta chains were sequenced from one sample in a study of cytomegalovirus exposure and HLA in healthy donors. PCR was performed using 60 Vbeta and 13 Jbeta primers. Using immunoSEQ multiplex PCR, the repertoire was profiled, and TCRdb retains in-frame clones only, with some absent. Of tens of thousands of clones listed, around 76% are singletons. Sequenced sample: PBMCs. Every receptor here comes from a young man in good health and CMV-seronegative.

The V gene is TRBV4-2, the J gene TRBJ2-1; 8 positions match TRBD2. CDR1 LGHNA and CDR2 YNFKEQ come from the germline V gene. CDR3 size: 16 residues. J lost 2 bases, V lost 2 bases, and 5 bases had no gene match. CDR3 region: CASSQNIGGAYNEQFF. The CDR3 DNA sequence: TGTGCCAGCAGCCAAAATATCGGGGGGGCCTACAATGAGCAGTTCTTC.

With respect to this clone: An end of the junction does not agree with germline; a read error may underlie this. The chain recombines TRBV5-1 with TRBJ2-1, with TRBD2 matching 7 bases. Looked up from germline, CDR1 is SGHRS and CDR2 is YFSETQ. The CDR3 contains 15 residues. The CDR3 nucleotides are TGCGCCAGCAGCTCCCGGGCGGGGGTTTACAATAAGCAGTTCTTC. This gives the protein CASSSRAGVYNKQFF.

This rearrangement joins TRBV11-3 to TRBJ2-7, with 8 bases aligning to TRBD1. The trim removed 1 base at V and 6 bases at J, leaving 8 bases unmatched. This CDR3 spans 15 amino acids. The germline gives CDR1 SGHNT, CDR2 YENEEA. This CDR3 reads CASSLAQYDRGEQYV. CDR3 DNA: TGTGCCAGCAGCTTAGCGCAATACGACAGGGGCGAGCAGTACGTC.

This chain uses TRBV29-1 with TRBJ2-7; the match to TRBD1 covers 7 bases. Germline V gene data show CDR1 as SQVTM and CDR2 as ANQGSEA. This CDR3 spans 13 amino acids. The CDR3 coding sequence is TGCGGCGCCATAACAGGGGACACCTACGAGCAGTACTTC. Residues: CGAITGDTYEQYF.

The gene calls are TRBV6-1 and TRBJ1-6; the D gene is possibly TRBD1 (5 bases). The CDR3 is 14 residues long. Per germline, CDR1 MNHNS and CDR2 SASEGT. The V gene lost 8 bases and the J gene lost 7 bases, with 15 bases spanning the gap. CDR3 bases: TGTGCCAGCCGACCGGGGGGGTTCAATTCACCCCTCCACTTT. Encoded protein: CASRPGGFNSPLHF.

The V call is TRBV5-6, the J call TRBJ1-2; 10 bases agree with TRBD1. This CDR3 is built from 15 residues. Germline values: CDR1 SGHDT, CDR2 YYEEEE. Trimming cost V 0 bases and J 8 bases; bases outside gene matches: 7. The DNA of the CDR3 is TGTGCCAGCAGCTTGGGACTCGGACAGGGGGGCGGCTACACCTTC. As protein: CASSLGLGQGGGYTF.

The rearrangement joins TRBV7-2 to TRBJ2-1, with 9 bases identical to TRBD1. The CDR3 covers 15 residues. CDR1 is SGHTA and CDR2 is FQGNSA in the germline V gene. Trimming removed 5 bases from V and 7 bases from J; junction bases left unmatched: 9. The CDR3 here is CASSLPGTGTNEQFF. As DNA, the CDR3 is TGTGCCAGCAGCCTACCCGGGACAGGGACTAATGAGCAGTTCTTC.